Sequencing of this T cell receptor (beta chain) was carried out in a study of T cell repertoires in cytomegalovirus infection. About the study: Public TCR beta signatures marked donors with CMV infection and the matching HLA.

This clonotype was seen a few times. What it binds is not known. Whole-study results and caveats: Clonotype analysis showed dominance of the ex vivo response by HLA-C-restricted CMV-specific TCR beta clonotypes. Individuals carrying CMV plus the relevant HLA were identified by cumulative frequency of public TCR beta families.

Trimming pared 2 bases from V and 4 bases from J, leaving 9 bases between. This CDR3 has 14 amino acids. Per germline, CDR1 MNHEY and CDR2 SVGEGT. TCRdb independently ran MiXCR on the reads; one entry per CDR3 protein. The profile covers under 200,000 distinct CDR3 sequences, with 20% to 25% appearing a single time and 25% taken by the ten largest. This chain links TRBV6-2 or TRBV6-3 with TRBJ2-1; D possibly corresponds to TRBD2 (7 bases). This TCR was sampled from a human donor in good health (CMV status not recorded). Some clones in this sample may be carry-over from other donors' samples. Source: CD8+ T cells from cultured PBMCs, taken from culture after CMV antigen stimulation. In DNA form, the CDR3 reads TGTGCCAGCAGTTACGAGGGGGGGTACAATGAGCAGTTCTTC. Translated, it gives CASSYEGGYNEQFF.